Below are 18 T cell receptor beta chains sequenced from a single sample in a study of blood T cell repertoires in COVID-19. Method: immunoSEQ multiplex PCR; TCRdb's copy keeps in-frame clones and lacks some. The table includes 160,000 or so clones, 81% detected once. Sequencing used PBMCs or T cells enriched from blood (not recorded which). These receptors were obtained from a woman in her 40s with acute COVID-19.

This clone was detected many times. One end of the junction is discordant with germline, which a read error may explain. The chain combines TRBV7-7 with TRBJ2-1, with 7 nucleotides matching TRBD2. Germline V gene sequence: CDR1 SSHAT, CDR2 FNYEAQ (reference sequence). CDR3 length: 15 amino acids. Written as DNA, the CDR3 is TGTGCTAGCAGCCCGAGCGGGGAGGGCTACAATGAGCAGTTCTTC. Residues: CASSPSGEGYNEQFF.

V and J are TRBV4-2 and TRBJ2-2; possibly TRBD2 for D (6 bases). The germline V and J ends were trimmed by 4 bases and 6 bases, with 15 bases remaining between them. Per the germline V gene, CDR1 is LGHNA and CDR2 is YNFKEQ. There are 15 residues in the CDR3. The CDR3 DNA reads TGTGCCAGCAGCCTGAGCCCACTAGCCCCCGGGGAGCTGTTTTTT. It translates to CASSLSPLAPGELFF.

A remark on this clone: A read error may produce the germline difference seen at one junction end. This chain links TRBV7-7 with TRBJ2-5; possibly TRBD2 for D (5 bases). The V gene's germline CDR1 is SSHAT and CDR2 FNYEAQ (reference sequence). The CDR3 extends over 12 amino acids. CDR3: CASSPEGETQYF. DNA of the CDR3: TGTGCTAGCAGCCCCGAGGGTGAGACCCAGTACTTC.

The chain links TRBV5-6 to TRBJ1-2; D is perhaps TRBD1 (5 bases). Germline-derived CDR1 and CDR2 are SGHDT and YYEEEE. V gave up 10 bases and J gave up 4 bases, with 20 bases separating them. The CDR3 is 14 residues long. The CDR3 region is CASSLGGWSYGYTF. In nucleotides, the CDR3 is TGTGCCTCCTCATTGGGGGGTTGGAGCTATGGCTACACCTTC.

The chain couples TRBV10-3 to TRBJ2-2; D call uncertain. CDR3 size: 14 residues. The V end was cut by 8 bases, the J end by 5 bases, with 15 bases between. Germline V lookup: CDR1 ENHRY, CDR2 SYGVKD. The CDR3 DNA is TGTGCCATCCGTGCACGCTTAGAAACCGGGGAGCTGTTTTTT. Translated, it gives CAIRARLETGELFF.

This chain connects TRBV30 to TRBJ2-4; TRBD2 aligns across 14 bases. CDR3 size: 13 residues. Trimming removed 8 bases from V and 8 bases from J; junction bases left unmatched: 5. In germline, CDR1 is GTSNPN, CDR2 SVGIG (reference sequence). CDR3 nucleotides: TGTGCCGGGACTAGCGGGAGTAGGTACATTCAGTACTTC. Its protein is CAGTSGSRYIQYF.

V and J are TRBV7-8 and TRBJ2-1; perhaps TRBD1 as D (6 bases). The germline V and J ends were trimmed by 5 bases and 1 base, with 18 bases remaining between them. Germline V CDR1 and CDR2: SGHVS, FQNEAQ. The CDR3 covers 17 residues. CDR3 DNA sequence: TGTGCCAGCAGCACTTTTCAGGGGAGACGTTCCTACAATGAGCAGTTCTTC. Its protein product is CASSTFQGRRSYNEQFF.

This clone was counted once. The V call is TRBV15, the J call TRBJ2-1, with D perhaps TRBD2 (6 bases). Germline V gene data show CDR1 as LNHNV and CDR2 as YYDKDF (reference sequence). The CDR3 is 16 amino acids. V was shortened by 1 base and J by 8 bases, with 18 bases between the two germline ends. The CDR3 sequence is CATSRAFSSAGYEQFF. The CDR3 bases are TGTGCCACCAGCAGAGCTTTTTCTAGCGCAGGTTATGAGCAGTTCTTC.

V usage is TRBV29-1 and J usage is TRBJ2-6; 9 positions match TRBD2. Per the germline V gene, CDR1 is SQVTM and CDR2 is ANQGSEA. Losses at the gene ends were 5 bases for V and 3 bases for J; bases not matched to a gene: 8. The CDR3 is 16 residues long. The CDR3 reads CSVNSGRGGGANVLTF. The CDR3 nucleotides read TGCAGCGTTAATAGCGGGAGAGGGGGTGGGGCCAACGTCCTGACTTTC. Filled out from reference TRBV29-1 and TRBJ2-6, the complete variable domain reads SAVISQKPSRDICQRGTSLTIQCQVDSQVTMMFWYRQQPGQSLTLIATANQGSEATYESGFVIDKFPISRPNLTFSTLTVSNMSPEDSSIYLCSVNSGRGGGANVLTFGAGSRLTVL.

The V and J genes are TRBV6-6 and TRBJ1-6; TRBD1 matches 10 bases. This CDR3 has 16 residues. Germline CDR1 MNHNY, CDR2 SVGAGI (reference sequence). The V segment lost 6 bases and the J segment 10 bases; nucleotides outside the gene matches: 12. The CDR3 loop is CASSQPGTGDRSPLHF. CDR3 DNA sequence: TGTGCCAGCAGCCAACCCGGGACAGGGGATCGGTCACCCCTCCACTTT.

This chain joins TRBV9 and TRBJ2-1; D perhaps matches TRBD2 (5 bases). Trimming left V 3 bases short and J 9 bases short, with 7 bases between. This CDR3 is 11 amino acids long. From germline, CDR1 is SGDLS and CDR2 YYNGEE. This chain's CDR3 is CASSAEGEQFF. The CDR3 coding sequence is TGTGCCAGCAGCGCTGAGGGTGAGCAGTTCTTC. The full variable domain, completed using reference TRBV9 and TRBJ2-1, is DSGVTQTPKHLITATGQRVTLRCSPRSGDLSVYWYQQSLDQGLQFLIQYYNGEERAKGNILERFSAQQFPDLHSELNLSSLELGDSALYFCASSAEGEQFFGPGTRLTVL.

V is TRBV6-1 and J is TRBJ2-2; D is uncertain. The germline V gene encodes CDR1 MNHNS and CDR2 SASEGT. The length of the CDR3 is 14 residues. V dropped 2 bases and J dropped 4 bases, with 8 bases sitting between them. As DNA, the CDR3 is TGTGCCAGCAGTGAATTGGGCAGCACCGGGGAGCTGTTTTTT. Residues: CASSELGSTGELFF.

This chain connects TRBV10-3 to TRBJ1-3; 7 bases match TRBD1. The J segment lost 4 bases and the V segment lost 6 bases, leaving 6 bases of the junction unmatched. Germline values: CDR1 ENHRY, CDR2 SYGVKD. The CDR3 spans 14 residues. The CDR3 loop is CAIRPTGTGNTIYF. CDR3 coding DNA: TGTGCCATCAGACCGACAGGGACCGGAAACACCATATATTTT.

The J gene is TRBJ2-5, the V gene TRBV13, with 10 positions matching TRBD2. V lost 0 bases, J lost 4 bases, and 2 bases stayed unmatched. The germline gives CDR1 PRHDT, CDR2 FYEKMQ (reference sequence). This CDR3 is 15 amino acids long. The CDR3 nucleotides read TGTGCCAGCAGCTTAGGCGGGACTAGCGCAGAGACCCAGTACTTC. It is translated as CASSLGGTSAETQYF.

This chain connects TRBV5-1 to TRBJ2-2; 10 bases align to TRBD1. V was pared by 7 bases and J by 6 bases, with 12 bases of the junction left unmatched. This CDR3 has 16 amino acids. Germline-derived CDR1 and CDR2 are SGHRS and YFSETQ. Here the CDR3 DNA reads TGCGCCAGCGGGTCCGGGACAGGGGTGTTAGCCGGGGAGCTGTTTTTT. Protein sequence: CASGSGTGVLAGELFF.

CDR3 in amino acids: CASSFLSARLDEKLFF. The CDR3 coding sequence is TGTGCCAGCAGTTTTCTGTCAGCCCGACTTGATGAAAAACTGTTTTTT. The chain joins TRBV28 to TRBJ1-4; D is unresolved. Between the trimmed V and J ends, which lost 3 bases and 6 bases, there was a span of 17 bases. Germline lookup yields CDR1 MDHEN and CDR2 SYDVKM. The length of the CDR3 is 16 residues.

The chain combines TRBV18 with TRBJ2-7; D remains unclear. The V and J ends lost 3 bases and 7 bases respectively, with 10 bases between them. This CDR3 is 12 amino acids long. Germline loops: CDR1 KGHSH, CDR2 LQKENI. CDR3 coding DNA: TGTGCCAGCTCACCGGCCGCGGAAGAGCAGTACGTC. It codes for CASSPAAEEQYV.

The CDR3, as DNA: TGTGCCAGCAGTGGGCGGACTAGCGGGAAAACCTTCGAGCAGTACTTC. It yields the protein CASSGRTSGKTFEQYF. The V call is TRBV27, the J call TRBJ2-7; 12 bases match TRBD2. The CDR3 is 16 residues long. Germline trimming cut 5 bases from V and 6 bases from J; bases unmatched to any gene: 11. The V gene's germline CDR1 is MNHEY and CDR2 SMNVEV (reference sequence).